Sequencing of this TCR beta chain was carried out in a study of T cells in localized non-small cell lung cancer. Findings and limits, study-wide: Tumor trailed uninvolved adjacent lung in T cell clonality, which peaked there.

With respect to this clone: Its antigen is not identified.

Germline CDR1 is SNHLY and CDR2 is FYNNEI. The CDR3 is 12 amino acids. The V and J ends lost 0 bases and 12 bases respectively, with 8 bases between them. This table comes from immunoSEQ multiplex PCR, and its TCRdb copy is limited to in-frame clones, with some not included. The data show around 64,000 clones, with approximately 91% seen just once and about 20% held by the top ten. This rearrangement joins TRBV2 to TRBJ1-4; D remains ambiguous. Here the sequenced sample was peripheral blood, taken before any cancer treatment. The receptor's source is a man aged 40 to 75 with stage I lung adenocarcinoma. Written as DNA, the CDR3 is TGTGCCAGCAGTGAAGCCCAGAGGGAACTGTTTTTT. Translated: CASSEAQRELFF.